The 18 T cell receptor beta chains below all came from one sample that was sequenced in a study of T cells in Graves' hyperthyroidism and ophthalmopathy. Using RNA transcripts as the source, TCR beta CDR3 regions were amplified. During a first-round RT-PCR of the TCR CDR3, the HTBI primer set was used. TCRdb used MiXCR to reprocess the multiplex PCR reads, holding one entry per CDR3 protein. The sample has a few hundred thousand distinct CDR3 sequences, more than 15% seen once; the top ten hold roughly 15%. The sequenced sample consisted of blood. Source of these receptors: a woman under 30 with Graves' hyperthyroidism.

The chain combines TRBV28 with TRBJ2-2; 8 bases fit TRBD1. CDR1 and CDR2 from the germline V gene are MDHEN and SYDVKM. J was trimmed by 6 bases and V by 7 bases; bases with no gene match: 4. The CDR3 is made up of 13 amino acids. The CDR3 coding sequence is TGTGCCAGCACTGACAGGGGCTCCGGGGAGCTGTTTTTT. It specifies CASTDRGSGELFF.

This clonotype was seen ten or more times. The chain employs TRBV28 and TRBJ2-7; D not certain. The CDR3 has 13 residues. V was trimmed by 8 bases and J by 5 bases, leaving 16 bases between them. CDR1 and CDR2 from the germline V gene are MDHEN and SYDVKM. In DNA, the CDR3 is TGTGCCAGCTACCACAGTTCTAGGAACGAGCAGTACTTC. Protein product: CASYHSSRNEQYF. Combining the CDR3 with reference TRBV28 and TRBJ2-7 gives the whole variable domain DVKVTQSSRYLVKRTGEKVFLECVQDMDHENMFWYRQDPGLGLRLIYFSYDVKMKEKGDIPEGYSVSREKKERFSLILESASTNQTSMYLCASYHSSRNEQYFGPGTRLTVT.

This clonotype was seen repeatedly, ten times or more. The CDR3 is CASSVEGAEQFF. DNA of the CDR3: TGTGCCAGCAGCGTCGAGGGGGCCGAGCAGTTCTTC. The V and J genes are TRBV7-9 and TRBJ2-1; 7 bases match TRBD1. Per germline, CDR1 SEHNR and CDR2 FQNEAQ (reference sequence). The ends lost 5 bases at V and 10 bases at J; junction bases unmatched: 5. CDR3 length equals 12 residues.

The chain is built from TRBV2 and TRBJ2-1; 8 bases align to TRBD2. The V gene end was trimmed by 3 bases and the J gene end by 12 bases; junction bases not matched to a gene: 7. The CDR3 length is 13 residues. Germline V gives CDR1 SNHLY, CDR2 FYNNEI. CDR3: CASSEVPGLAQFF. DNA of the CDR3: TGTGCCAGCAGTGAGGTTCCCGGACTAGCGCAGTTCTTC.

This clonotype was recorded many times. V usage is TRBV28 and J usage is TRBJ2-1; 7 positions agree with TRBD2. With V trimmed by 6 bases and J by 5 bases, 13 bases remained unmatched. The CDR3 has 16 residues. Germline V gives CDR1 MDHEN, CDR2 SYDVKM. The CDR3 region is CASSSFLAVVDNEQFF. In DNA form, the CDR3 reads TGTGCCAGCAGCTCCTTTCTAGCGGTTGTAGACAATGAGCAGTTCTTC.

This clonotype was counted ten times or more. This chain connects TRBV12-3 or TRBV12-4 to TRBJ2-2; D is possibly TRBD1 or TRBD2 (5 bases each). Trimming shortened V by 3 bases and J by 4 bases, and 12 bases separated the two germline ends. CDR3 length: 15 residues. CDR3 bases: TGTGCCAGCAGTTTTGAGGGGCGCGGCACCGGGGAGCTGTTTTTT. It codes for CASSFEGRGTGELFF.

This clonotype was recorded a few times. The chain recombines TRBV20-1 with TRBJ2-1; 10 bases fit TRBD1. Germline V gene sequence: CDR1 DFQATT, CDR2 SNEGSKA (reference sequence). CDR3 length equals 16 residues. Trimming cost V 1 base and J 7 bases; bases outside gene matches: 10. The CDR3 DNA reads as TGCAGTGCTAGAGTAGCAACCCCGGGACAGGGGAATGAGCAGTTCTTC. Translated, it gives CSARVATPGQGNEQFF.

The chain combines TRBV18 with TRBJ2-1; the match to TRBD2 covers 10 bases. The V segment lost 1 base and the J segment 7 bases; nucleotides outside the gene matches: 7. Germline CDR1 is KGHSH and CDR2 is LQKENI. The CDR3 is 16 residues long. DNA for the CDR3: TGTGCCAGCTCACCACTGGCTAGCGGGAGCCGGAATGAGCAGTTCTTC. Protein: CASSPLASGSRNEQFF.

This clonotype was detected only a few times. The chain links TRBV7-2 to TRBJ1-2; D is undetermined. Germline V gives CDR1 SGHTA, CDR2 FQGNSA. The CDR3 contains 14 residues. Trimming removed 1 base at V and 2 bases at J, with 8 bases between. The chain's CDR3 is CASSLEMGNYGYTF. The CDR3 DNA reads TGTGCCAGCAGCTTAGAGATGGGCAACTATGGCTACACCTTC.

This clonotype was observed many times. The rearrangement uses TRBV27 and TRBJ1-2, with no clear D. Germline V lookup: CDR1 MNHEY, CDR2 SMNVEV (reference sequence). With 5 bases removed from V and 5 bases from J, the gap between germline ends came to 12 bases. The CDR3 spans 13 residues. The CDR3 coding sequence is TGTGCCAGCAGTCAGGACGGAGTTTATGGCTACACCTTC. Its protein is CASSQDGVYGYTF.

The V call is TRBV6-1, the J call TRBJ2-1; 9 nucleotides align to TRBD2. The CDR3 is 16 residues long. Germline CDR1 reads MNHNS; CDR2 reads SASEGT. V trimming: 5 bases; J trimming: 2 bases; junction bases outside the gene matches: 7. The CDR3 sequence is CASSSPIAGAYNEQFF. DNA of the CDR3: TGTGCCAGCAGTTCCCCGATAGCGGGGGCCTACAATGAGCAGTTCTTC.

V and J are TRBV20-1 and TRBJ2-7; D possibly corresponds to TRBD2 (6 bases). CDR1 is DFQATT and CDR2 is SNEGSKA in the germline V gene (reference sequence). This CDR3 contains 14 residues. V shed 5 bases and J shed 2 bases, with 16 bases lying between them. The CDR3 DNA reads as TGCAGTGCTGTGGAGGGGCGGGGAGCCTACGAGCAGTACTTC. Residues: CSAVEGRGAYEQYF.

This clonotype showed up just a few times. The chain combines TRBV29-1 with TRBJ2-1; D uncertain. In germline, CDR1 is SQVTM, CDR2 ANQGSEA. The CDR3 runs 12 residues. Trimming removed 5 bases at V and 9 bases at J, with 14 bases between. The CDR3 protein is CSVLSTMTEQFF. The DNA for the CDR3 is TGCAGCGTTCTGAGTACAATGACTGAGCAGTTCTTC.

The V gene is TRBV7-2, the J gene TRBJ2-1; D remains ambiguous. The CDR3 consists of 17 residues. With 4 bases removed from V and 3 bases from J, the gap between germline ends came to 19 bases. The V gene's germline CDR1 is SGHTA and CDR2 FQGNSA. The CDR3 protein is CASSWGRAHPVYNEQFF. CDR3 DNA: TGTGCCAGCAGCTGGGGTCGGGCCCACCCGGTCTACAATGAGCAGTTCTTC.

This clonotype was detected ten times or more. This chain joins TRBV6-2 or TRBV6-3 and TRBJ2-1; D assignment may be TRBD1 or TRBD2 (6 bases each). Deletions cut 1 base from V and 6 bases from J, with 16 bases between. The germline CDR1 and CDR2 sequences are MNHEY and SVGEGT. The CDR3 contains 16 residues. Written as DNA, the CDR3 is TGTGCCAGCAGTTACTATGTAAGGGGGGCCCTCAATGAGCAGTTCTTC. Translated, it gives CASSYYVRGALNEQFF.

The chain links TRBV7-8 to TRBJ2-1; 11 bases are a match to TRBD2. This CDR3 spans 16 amino acids. V gave up 5 bases and J gave up 3 bases; unmatched junction bases: 6. The germline gives CDR1 SGHVS, CDR2 FQNEAQ. Written as DNA, the CDR3 is TGTGCCAGCAGCATACTAGCGGGAGAGGTCTACAATGAGCAGTTCTTC. Translation: CASSILAGEVYNEQFF.

This rearrangement joins TRBV2 to TRBJ2-3; TRBD2 matches 8 bases. After removal of 8 bases from V and 2 bases from J, the junction contained 15 bases not matched to a gene. CDR1 and CDR2 (germline): SNHLY, FYNNEI. CDR3 length: 17 residues. CDR3 sequence (DNA): TGTGCCAGCCTTCCCCCCGCCGGGACTAGTAACACAGATACGCAGTATTTT. It yields the protein CASLPPAGTSNTDTQYF.

This clonotype was seen many times. This sequence joins TRBV12-3 or TRBV12-4 and TRBJ1-1; D might be TRBD1 (5 bases). The CDR3 sequence is 15 residues long. The V end lost 6 bases, the J end lost 0 bases, and 14 bases lay between the germline ends. The CDR3: CASSRAGALNTEAFF. The CDR3 DNA reads TGTGCCAGCAGCCGGGCTGGGGCCCTGAACACTGAAGCTTTCTTT.